This T cell receptor beta chain was sequenced during a study of blood T cell repertoires in COVID-19. The length of the CDR3 is 14 residues. CDR1 is SGHNT and CDR2 is YYREEE in the germline V gene (reference sequence). With 2 bases removed from V and 6 bases from J, the gap between germline ends came to 11 bases. The repertoire was sequenced with immunoSEQ multiplex PCR; TCRdb's copy has only in-frame clones and lacks some. There are some 150,000 clones in the sample; 85% to 90% occur only once, and about 3.2% lies in the top ten. This clone was seen only a few times. The rearrangement links TRBV5-4 to TRBJ2-2; D is possibly TRBD2 (5 bases). Sequences were obtained from peripheral blood. The TCR sequence derives from a man in his 60s with active or convalescent COVID-19. CDR3 sequence reads: CASSFKGGAGELFF. For the CDR3, the DNA is TGTGCCAGCAGCTTTAAAGGAGGCGCCGGGGAGCTGTTTTTT.